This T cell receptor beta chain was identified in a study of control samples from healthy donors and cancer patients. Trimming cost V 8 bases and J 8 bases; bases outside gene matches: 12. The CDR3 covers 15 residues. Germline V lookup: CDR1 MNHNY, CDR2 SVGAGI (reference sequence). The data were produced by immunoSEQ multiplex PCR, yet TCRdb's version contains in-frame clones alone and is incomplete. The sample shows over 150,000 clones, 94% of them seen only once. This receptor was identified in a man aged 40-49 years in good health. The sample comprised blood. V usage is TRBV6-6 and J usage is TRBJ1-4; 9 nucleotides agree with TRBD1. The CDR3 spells CASGIQGQGSEKLFF. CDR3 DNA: TGTGCCAGCGGGATACAGGGACAGGGAAGCGAAAAACTGTTTTTT.